These 25 T cell receptor beta chains were sequenced from one sample in a study of blood T cell repertoires in COVID-19. Using immunoSEQ multiplex PCR, the repertoire was profiled, and TCRdb retains in-frame clones only, with some absent. The table includes 70,000 or so clones, roughly nine tenths detected once. Sequenced: peripheral blood. These receptors originate from a human donor in a cohort sampled during active COVID-19.

The CDR3 region is CASKVTSGYNEQFF. DNA of the CDR3: TGCGCCAGCAAGGTAACTAGCGGTTACAATGAGCAGTTCTTC. The genes are TRBV5-1 and TRBJ2-1; TRBD2 agrees at 8 bases. The CDR3 spans 14 residues. The germline gives CDR1 SGHRS, CDR2 YFSETQ. V dropped 6 bases and J dropped 4; count of bases not matched to a gene: 6.

This chain links TRBV2 with TRBJ2-5, with D possibly TRBD2 on 5 matching bases. The CDR3 length is 16 residues. Per germline, CDR1 SNHLY and CDR2 FYNNEI. The V end lost 3 bases, the J end lost 4 bases, and 18 bases lay between the germline ends. DNA of the CDR3: TGTGCCAGCAGTGACACTAGACGGCCCGGGATAGAGACCCAGTACTTC. This gives the protein CASSDTRRPGIETQYF.

V usage is TRBV15 and J usage is TRBJ2-3; 13 positions match TRBD2. Germline loops: CDR1 LNHNV, CDR2 YYDKDF (reference sequence). The junction had 3 bases not matched to a gene; V was cut back by 2 bases and J by 4 bases. The CDR3 covers 16 residues. The CDR3 region has the DNA TGTGCCACCAGCAGAAGGACTAGCGGGAGCGCAGATACGCAGTATTTT. This gives the protein CATSRRTSGSADTQYF.

The CDR3 region is CASSLAFRNTDTQYF. DNA of the CDR3: TGTGCCAGCAGCTTAGCGTTCAGGAACACAGATACGCAGTATTTT. This chain links TRBV7-2 with TRBJ2-3; D remains unclear. Germline CDR1 SGHTA, CDR2 FQGNSA. V lost 0 bases and J lost 2, with 9 bases in between. The CDR3 sequence is 15 residues long.

V usage is TRBV2 and J usage is TRBJ1-5; D not resolved. The CDR3 totals 15 residues. Trimming stripped 7 bases from V and 2 bases from J, with 15 bases between. Per germline, CDR1 SNHLY and CDR2 FYNNEI. The CDR3 bases are TGTGCCAGCAAGGTTTCGACGGGAGGCAATCAGCCCCAGCATTTT. Its protein is CASKVSTGGNQPQHF. Full variable domain (outside the CDR3, taken from reference TRBV2 and TRBJ1-5): EPEVTQTPSHQVTQMGQEVILRCVPISNHLYFYWYRQILGQKVEFLVSFYNNEISEKSEIFDDQFSVERPDGSNFTLKIRSTKLEDSAMYFCASKVSTGGNQPQHFGDGTRLSIL.

The rearrangement joins TRBV28 to TRBJ2-4; TRBD2 matches at 8 bases. The V gene's germline CDR1 is MDHEN and CDR2 SYDVKM. The V gene end was trimmed by 5 bases and the J gene end by 3 bases; junction bases not matched to a gene: 12. This CDR3 is built from 17 residues. Written as DNA, the CDR3 is TGTGCCAGCAGTGATCCTACTAGCGGAGGGTACAAAAACATTCAGTACTTC. This translates into CASSDPTSGGYKNIQYF.

This clone is a singleton in its sample. The CDR3 DNA sequence: TGTGCCATCATCGCGGGGACAGGGTCTACAGATACGCAGTATTTT. This translates into CAIIAGTGSTDTQYF. The chain recombines TRBV10-3 with TRBJ2-3; 9 bases are a match to TRBD1. V shed 7 bases and J 3 bases; nucleotides not matched to a gene: 8. Germline loops: CDR1 ENHRY, CDR2 SYGVKD. This CDR3 comprises 15 residues.

This clone was seen only a few times. This sequence joins TRBV19 and TRBJ1-3; D perhaps matches TRBD1 (6 bases). With 3 bases removed from V and 5 bases from J, the gap between germline ends came to 20 bases. CDR3 length: 17 residues. CDR1 and CDR2 from the germline V gene are LNHDA and SQIVND (reference sequence). Here the CDR3 reads CASSMPGTPNRRNTIYF. The DNA of the CDR3 is TGTGCCAGTAGTATGCCCGGGACACCAAACAGGAGAAACACCATATATTTT.

This clone appeared once. The V and J genes are TRBV4-3 and TRBJ2-1; TRBD1 agrees at 11 bases. J was trimmed by 8 bases and V by 4 bases; bases with no gene match: 7. The CDR3 covers 15 residues. Germline CDR1 and CDR2: LGHNA and YSLEER. DNA of the CDR3: TGCGCCAGCAGCCTCGGGACAGGGGGGATGGATGAGCAGTTCTTC. This codes for CASSLGTGGMDEQFF.

The V gene is TRBV13, the J gene TRBJ2-2; a possible D gene is TRBD2 (5 bases). The CDR3 covers 14 residues. The V gene's germline CDR1 is PRHDT and CDR2 FYEKMQ (reference sequence). Trimming left V 3 bases short and J 4 bases short, with 9 bases between. The CDR3 DNA reads TGTGCCAGCAGCTTCGGCGGACTCACCGGGGAGCTGTTTTTT. Amino acid sequence: CASSFGGLTGELFF.

The CDR3 loop is CASSQNTENEQFF. CDR3 nucleotide sequence: TGCGCCAGCAGCCAGAATACAGAAAATGAGCAGTTCTTC. The V call is TRBV4-3, the J call TRBJ2-1; no clear D. V dropped 3 bases and J dropped 7 bases, with 10 bases sitting between them. Germline V gives CDR1 LGHNA, CDR2 YSLEER. This CDR3 has 13 residues.

Written as DNA, the CDR3 is TGTGCCAGCAGCGTGGGACAGCTTCGCACAGATACGCAGTATTTT. Translating gives CASSVGQLRTDTQYF. The chain is built from TRBV5-8 and TRBJ2-3; 7 nucleotides line up with TRBD1. Germline V gene lookup returns CDR1 SGHTS and CDR2 YDEGEE. CDR3 size: 15 residues. V was clipped by 4 bases and J by 1 base; unmatched bases: 6.

This chain links TRBV27 with TRBJ2-1; D uncertain. The CDR3 totals 13 residues. Germline CDR1 and CDR2: MNHEY and SMNVEV (reference sequence). V shed 2 bases and J shed 4 bases, with 6 bases lying between them. DNA for the CDR3: TGTGCCAGCAGTTTAAAAGAGTACAATGAGCAGTTCTTC. It specifies CASSLKEYNEQFF.

The chain recombines TRBV7-3 with TRBJ2-3; 8 bases align to TRBD2. The CDR3 is made up of 13 amino acids. V trimming: 4 bases; J trimming: 3 bases; junction bases outside the gene matches: 0. CDR1 is SGHTA, CDR2 FQGTGA, per germline. This CDR3 is CASSSSGTDTQYF. The DNA for the CDR3 is TGTGCCAGCAGCTCTAGCGGGACAGATACGCAGTATTTT. Together with reference TRBV7-3 and TRBJ2-3, the CDR3 gives the full variable domain: GAGVSQTPSNKVTEKGKYVELRCDPISGHTALYWYRQSLGQGPEFLIYFQGTGAADDSGLPNDRFFAVRPEGSVSTLKIQRTERGDSAVYLCASSSSGTDTQYFGPGTRLTVL.

In DNA, the CDR3 is TGTGCCAGCAGGGGGACAGGGGGAGGCTACACCTTC. The encoded protein is CASRGTGGGYTF. V is TRBV2 and J is TRBJ1-2, with 11 positions matching TRBD1. The CDR3 length is 12 residues. Germline CDR1 is SNHLY and CDR2 is FYNNEI. Losses at the gene ends were 6 bases for V and 8 bases for J; bases not matched to a gene: 2.

V is TRBV7-2 and J is TRBJ2-1; 9 positions agree with TRBD1. The CDR3 length is 14 residues. V lost 5 bases to trimming and J lost 7 bases; unmatched junction nucleotides: 6. In germline, CDR1 is SGHTA, CDR2 FQGNSA. CDR3 in amino acids: CASSLTGGGNEQFF. CDR3 coding DNA: TGTGCCAGCAGCCTGACAGGGGGTGGGAATGAGCAGTTCTTC.

This chain joins TRBV3-1 (or the pseudogene TRBV3-2) and TRBJ2-2, with D uncertain. CDR1 is LGHDT, CDR2 YNNKEL, per germline (reference sequence). V gave up 0 bases and J gave up 8 bases, with 10 bases separating them. CDR3 length equals 14 residues. The CDR3 protein is CASSQDLTTGELFF. CDR3 sequence (DNA): TGTGCCAGCAGCCAAGATCTCACTACGGGGGAGCTGTTTTTT.

The rearrangement joins TRBV21-1 to TRBJ2-7; the table assigns TRBD2, which was not confirmed against the DNA. TRBV21-1 is a pseudogene segment. The CDR3 has 16 amino acids. For the CDR3, the DNA is TGTGCCAGCAGCATTAGCGGGAGTTTCGATGGGGACGAGCAGTACTTC. Residues: CASSISGSFDGDEQYF.

This clone was counted between two and nine times. Other DNA sequences in this sample translate to the same CDR3. The chain employs TRBV3-1 (or the pseudogene TRBV3-2) and TRBJ2-7; D might be TRBD1 (6 bases). Trimming took off 1 base at V and 2 bases at J, with 9 bases between the two ends. From germline, CDR1 is LGHDT and CDR2 YNNKEL (reference sequence). CDR3 size: 14 residues. The CDR3: CASSQGQGPYEQYF. The CDR3 nucleotides read TGTGCCAGCAGCCAAGGGCAGGGGCCCTACGAGCAGTACTTC.

The chain has TRBV13 and TRBJ2-1, with TRBD2 matching over 8 bases. Per the germline V gene, CDR1 is PRHDT and CDR2 is FYEKMQ (reference sequence). This CDR3 is built from 16 residues. V lost 0 bases, J lost 3 bases, and 4 bases stayed unmatched. CDR3 bases: TGTGCCAGCAGCTTAGGCGGGGGGGCCCACTACAATGAGCAGTTCTTC. Translation: CASSLGGGAHYNEQFF.

DNA of the CDR3: TGCGCCAGCAGCTTGGCGGACAGGGGAGGCTACACCTTC. The encoded protein is CASSLADRGGYTF. V is TRBV5-1 and J is TRBJ1-2; 9 nucleotides line up with TRBD1. The ends lost 0 bases at V and 8 bases at J; junction bases unmatched: 2. Germline V gene lookup returns CDR1 SGHRS and CDR2 YFSETQ. The CDR3 totals 13 residues.

The rearrangement uses TRBV30 and TRBJ2-1; TRBD2 matches 14 bases. The CDR3 runs to 14 residues. Germline CDR1 reads GTSNPN; CDR2 reads SVGIG (reference sequence). V lost 1 base and J lost 8; bases outside the gene matches: 1. This chain's CDR3 is CAWSEGLAGDEQFF. Here the CDR3 DNA reads TGTGCCTGGAGTGAGGGACTAGCGGGAGATGAGCAGTTCTTC.

A few counts support this clone. V usage is TRBV6-4 and J usage is TRBJ1-5, with D possibly being TRBD1 (6 bases). Germline V CDR1 and CDR2: MRHNA, SNTAGT. This CDR3 spans 14 amino acids. V was shortened by 8 bases and J by 6 bases, with 17 bases between the two germline ends. The CDR3 loop reads CASPRGAVIQPQHF. As DNA, the CDR3 is TGTGCCAGCCCCAGGGGAGCGGTTATTCAGCCCCAGCATTTT.

The chain couples TRBV2 to TRBJ2-1; 12 bases fit TRBD2. This CDR3 has 12 residues. Germline V gives CDR1 SNHLY, CDR2 FYNNEI. Trimming cost V 6 bases and J 10 bases; bases outside gene matches: 1. The CDR3 DNA reads as TGTGCCAGCAGACTAGCGGGAGGCGAGCAGTTCTTC. It is translated as CASRLAGGEQFF.

This clone was recorded a few times. The V gene is TRBV6-5, the J gene TRBJ2-3; TRBD2 agrees at 8 bases. In germline, CDR1 is MNHEY, CDR2 SVGAGI. This CDR3 is 14 amino acids long. The trim removed 5 bases at V and 6 bases at J, leaving 7 bases unmatched. CDR3 sequence reads: CASSISGRGDTQYF. DNA for the CDR3: TGTGCCAGCAGTATCAGCGGGAGAGGGGATACGCAGTATTTT.